This TCR beta chain originates from a study of T cell responses to AZD1222 COVID-19 vaccine. Assay: immunoSEQ multiplex PCR; the TCRdb copy retains only in-frame clones and omits some. The sample comprises 58,000 or so clones, 80% to 90% of which are singletons, and 6.9% rests with the top ten. Overall study findings and caveats: In the spike-specific TCR repertoire, nearly half reportedly target unmutated variant regions. Spike was spanned by vaccine-associated CD4 TCRs, with dominance at 160-218 and 743-854. In all cases, repertoires were sampled only after the peak T cell response.

Pooling covered second doses at about 4 or about 12 weeks. Remarks on this clone: Its specificity is not known.

With 2 bases clipped from V and 4 bases from J, the junction kept 10 bases outside the gene matches. Germline CDR1 and CDR2: ENHRY and SYGVKD. The CDR3 extends over 16 amino acids. This clonotype was obtained from an adult who received the AZD1222 COVID-19 vaccine. The J gene is TRBJ2-7, the V gene TRBV10-3; 8 positions match TRBD1. The sample here was peripheral blood, taken 28 days after the second AZD1222 dose. The CDR3 DNA sequence: TGTGCCATCAGTGAGACTTGGACAGGGACGGGGTACGAGCAGTACTTC. The encoded protein is CAISETWTGTGYEQYF.